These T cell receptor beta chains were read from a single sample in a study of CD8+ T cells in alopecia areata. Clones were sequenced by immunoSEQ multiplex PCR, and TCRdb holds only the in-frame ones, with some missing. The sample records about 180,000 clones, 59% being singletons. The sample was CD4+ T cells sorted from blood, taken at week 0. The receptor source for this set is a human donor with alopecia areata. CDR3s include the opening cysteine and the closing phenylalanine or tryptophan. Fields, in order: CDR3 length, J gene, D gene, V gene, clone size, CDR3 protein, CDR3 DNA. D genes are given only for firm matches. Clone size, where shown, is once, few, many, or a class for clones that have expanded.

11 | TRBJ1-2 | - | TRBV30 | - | CALIGPSGYTF | TGTGCCCTAATAGGGCCTTCTGGCTACACCTTC
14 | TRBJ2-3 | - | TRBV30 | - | CAWSVVAGRDTQYF | TGTGCCTGGAGTGTGGTGGCGGGGAGAGATACGCAGTATTTT
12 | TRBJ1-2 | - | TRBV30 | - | CAWSGVRYGYTF | TGTGCCTGGAGTGGGGTGCGTTATGGCTACACCTTC
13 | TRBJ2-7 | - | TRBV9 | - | CASSPQITYEQYF | TGTGCCAGCAGCCCCCAGATTACCTACGAGCAGTACTTC
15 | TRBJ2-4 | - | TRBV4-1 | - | CASSQDRQPKNIQYF | TGCGCCAGCAGCCAAGATCGCCAGCCCAAAAACATTCAGTACTTC
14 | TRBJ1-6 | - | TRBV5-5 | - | CASSQEARSSPLHF | TGTGCCAGCAGCCAAGAGGCTAGGAGTTCACCCCTCCACTTT
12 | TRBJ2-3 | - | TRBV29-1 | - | CSGTPSTDTQYF | TGCAGCGGCACACCTTCCACAGATACGCAGTATTTT
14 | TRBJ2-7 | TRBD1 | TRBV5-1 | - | CASSWGQGRYEQYF | TGCGCCAGCAGCTGGGGACAGGGGAGGTACGAGCAGTACTTC
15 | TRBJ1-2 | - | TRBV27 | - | CASSSYSDSVDGYTF | TGTGCCAGCAGTTCCTACTCGGACAGTGTAGATGGCTACACCTTC
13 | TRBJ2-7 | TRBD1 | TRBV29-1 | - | CSVGGQGIYEQYF | TGCAGCGTTGGGGGACAGGGGATCTACGAGCAGTACTTC
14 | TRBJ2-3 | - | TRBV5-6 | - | CASSLASARDTQYF | TGTGCCAGCAGCTTGGCCAGTGCTCGAGATACGCAGTATTTT
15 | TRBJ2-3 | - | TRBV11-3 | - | CASGPGGARVDTQYF | TGTGCCAGCGGTCCTGGGGGAGCAAGGGTAGATACGCAGTATTTT
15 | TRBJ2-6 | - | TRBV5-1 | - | CASSLTSGRANVLTF | TGCGCCAGCAGCTTGACTTCCGGAAGGGCCAACGTCCTGACTTTC
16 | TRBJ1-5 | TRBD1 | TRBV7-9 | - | CASSSDKTGGNQPQHF | TGTGCCAGCAGCTCCGACAAAACAGGGGGCAATCAGCCCCAGCATTTT
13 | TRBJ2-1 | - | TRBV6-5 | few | CASSYFRGNEQFF | TGTGCCAGCAGTTACTTTCGGGGGAATGAGCAGTTCTTC
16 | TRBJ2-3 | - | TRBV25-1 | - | CASATSGYPSTDTQYF | TGTGCCAGCGCCACTTCAGGGTACCCTAGCACAGATACGCAGTATTTT
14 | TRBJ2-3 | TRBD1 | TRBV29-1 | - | CSFLGQGRRDTQYF | TGCAGCTTCCTGGGACAGGGTCGCCGAGATACGCAGTATTTT
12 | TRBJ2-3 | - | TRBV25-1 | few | CASSAVSDTQYF | TGTGCCAGCAGTGCCGTATCAGATACGCAGTATTTT
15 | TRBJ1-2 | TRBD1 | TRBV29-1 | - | CSASGTESTNYGYTF | TGCAGCGCCTCCGGGACAGAGTCGACTAACTATGGCTACACCTTC
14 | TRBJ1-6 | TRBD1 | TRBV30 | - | CAGGTGSFGSPLHF | TGTGCCGGCGGGACAGGGAGTTTCGGTTCACCCCTCCACTTT
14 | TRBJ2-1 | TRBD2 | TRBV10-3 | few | CAISLRGDGNEQFF | TGTGCCATCTCTTTGCGGGGGGATGGGAATGAGCAGTTCTTC
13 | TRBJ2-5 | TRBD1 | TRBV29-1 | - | CSVAGTGKETQYF | TGCAGCGTTGCCGGGACAGGGAAAGAGACCCAGTACTTC
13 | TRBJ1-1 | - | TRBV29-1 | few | CSVMGVLVTEAFF | TGCAGCGTTATGGGGGTTTTGGTCACTGAAGCTTTCTTT
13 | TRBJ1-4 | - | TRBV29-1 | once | CSARDGLNEKLFF | TGCAGCGCCAGGGACGGATTAAATGAAAAACTGTTTTTT
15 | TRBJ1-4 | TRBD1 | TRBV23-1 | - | CASSQRDRAREKLFF | TGCGCCAGCAGTCAACGAGACAGGGCGAGAGAAAAACTGTTTTTT
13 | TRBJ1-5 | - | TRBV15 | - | CATSAGVDQPQHF | TGTGCCACCAGCGCAGGGGTCGATCAGCCCCAGCATTTT
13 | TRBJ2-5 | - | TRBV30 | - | CAWSDDRRETQYF | TGTGCCTGGAGTGACGACAGGAGGGAGACCCAGTACTTC
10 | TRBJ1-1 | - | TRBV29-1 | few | CSVVAGKAFF | TGCAGCGTTGTAGCTGGGAAAGCTTTCTTT
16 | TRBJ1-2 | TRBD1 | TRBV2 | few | CASSEGQGAPNYGYTF | TGTGCCAGCAGTGAGGGACAGGGGGCTCCCAACTATGGCTACACCTTC
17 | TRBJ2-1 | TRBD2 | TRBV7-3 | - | CASSPNPPGLGHNEQFF | TGTGCCAGCAGCCCAAATCCCCCGGGACTAGGCCACAATGAGCAGTTCTTC
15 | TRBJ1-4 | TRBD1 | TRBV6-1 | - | CASRPPGQQNEKLFF | TGTGCCAGCAGACCCCCGGGACAGCAGAATGAAAAACTGTTTTTT
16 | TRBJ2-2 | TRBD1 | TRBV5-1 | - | CASSLDRQGDTGELFF | TGCGCCAGCAGCCTTGATCGACAGGGAGACACCGGGGAGCTGTTTTTT
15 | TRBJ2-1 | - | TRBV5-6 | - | CASSSPPSTYNEQFF | TGTGCCAGCAGCTCCCCGCCGTCCACCTACAATGAGCAGTTCTTC
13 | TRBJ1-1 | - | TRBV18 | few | CASSLQGNTEAFF | TGTGCCAGCTCACTCCAGGGGAACACTGAAGCTTTCTTT
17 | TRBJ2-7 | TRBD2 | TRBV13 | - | CASSPLAWTSGGYEQYF | TGTGCCAGCAGCCCTCTCGCGTGGACTAGCGGAGGATACGAGCAGTACTTC
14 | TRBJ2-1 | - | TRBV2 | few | CASSPPGANNEQFF | TGTGCCAGCAGTCCCCCCGGGGCGAACAATGAGCAGTTCTTC
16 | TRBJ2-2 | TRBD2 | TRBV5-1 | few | CASSLLGLGASGELFF | TGCGCCAGCAGCTTGCTTGGACTAGGGGCTTCCGGGGAGCTGTTTTTT
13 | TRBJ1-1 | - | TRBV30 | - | CAWSQQVNTEAFF | TGTGCCTGGAGTCAACAGGTTAACACTGAAGCTTTCTTT